What follows are 9 T cell receptor beta chains derived from one specimen sequenced in a study of cytomegalovirus exposure and HLA in healthy donors. It was with 60 Vbeta and 13 Jbeta primers that the PCR ran. Some clones are missing from TCRdb's copy, which holds only in-frame ones; the method was immunoSEQ multiplex PCR. The table lists about 130,000 clones, 70% to 80% of them singletons. Material: PBMCs. Every receptor here comes from a woman in her fifties or sixties in good health and CMV-seronegative.

V and J are TRBV18 and TRBJ2-5; 11 bases are a match to TRBD2. Germline V gene data show CDR1 as KGHSH and CDR2 as LQKENI. This CDR3 contains 16 residues. V lost 2 bases, J lost 1 base, and 3 bases stayed unmatched. CDR3 DNA: TGTGCCAGCTCACCAGGACTAGCGGGCCCCCAAGAGACCCAGTACTTC. It encodes CASSPGLAGPQETQYF.

The chain recombines TRBV9 with TRBJ1-2; TRBD1 matches at 9 bases. CDR1 is SGDLS and CDR2 is YYNGEE in the germline V gene. Trimming at V came to 2 bases and at J to 6 bases, leaving 2 bases not matched to a gene. The CDR3 length is 13 residues. DNA of the CDR3: TGTGCCAGCAGCGTCGGGACAGGGAATGGCTACACCTTC. This translates into CASSVGTGNGYTF.

The V and J genes are TRBV27 and TRBJ1-1; D gene ambiguous. Germline V CDR1 and CDR2: MNHEY, SMNVEV (reference sequence). V was clipped by 5 bases and J by 7 bases, with 8 bases between them. The CDR3 is 11 amino acids. The CDR3 sequence is CASSPRCEAFF. The CDR3 DNA reads as TGTGCCAGCAGTCCCCGGTGTGAAGCTTTCTTT.

The V and J genes are TRBV6-5 and TRBJ1-1; TRBD1 is a possible D gene (5 bases). Deletions cut 5 bases from V and 0 bases from J, with 7 bases between. Germline CDR1 MNHEY, CDR2 SVGAGI. This CDR3 comprises 13 residues. The DNA of the CDR3 is TGTGCCAGCAGTGACAGCGTGAACACTGAAGCTTTCTTT. It translates to CASSDSVNTEAFF.

The V call is TRBV18, the J call TRBJ1-5, with 8 bases matching TRBD1. Germline V gene sequence: CDR1 KGHSH, CDR2 LQKENI. CDR3 size: 17 residues. V lost 2 bases, J lost 2 bases, and 8 bases stayed unmatched. CDR3 DNA sequence: TGTGCCAGCTCACCAGATCAGGGGGCGGTAGGCAATCAGCCCCAGCATTTT. Protein product: CASSPDQGAVGNQPQHF.

This rearrangement joins TRBV5-4 to TRBJ2-3; 12 bases align to TRBD2. The CDR3 runs to 18 residues. V dropped 4 bases and J dropped 5; count of bases not matched to a gene: 14. Per the germline V gene, CDR1 is SGHNT and CDR2 is YYREEE (reference sequence). CDR3 protein: CASSPTRRLAGVRDTQYF. The DNA of the CDR3 is TGTGCCAGCAGCCCCACCCGGCGACTAGCGGGAGTTAGAGATACGCAGTATTTT.

In DNA, the CDR3 is TGTGCCTGGAGTCGCGGGGAAGGTTACGAGCAGTACTTC. Encoded protein: CAWSRGEGYEQYF. The V call is TRBV30, the J call TRBJ2-7; TRBD2 is a possible D gene (6 bases). Germline values: CDR1 GTSNPN, CDR2 SVGIG (reference sequence). The CDR3 sequence is 13 residues long. V shed 2 bases and J shed 4 bases, with 12 bases lying between them. Full variable domain (missing parts from reference TRBV30 and TRBJ2-7): SQTIHQWPATLVQPVGSPLSLECTVEGTSNPNLYWYRQAAGRGLQLLFYSVGIGQISSEVPQNLSASRPQDRQFILSSKKLLLSDSGFYLCAWSRGEGYEQYFGPGTRLTVT.

This chain links TRBV15 with TRBJ1-5; D is undetermined. Germline-derived CDR1 and CDR2 are LNHNV and YYDKDF (reference sequence). This CDR3 comprises 14 residues. Deletions cut 2 bases from V and 7 bases from J, with 12 bases between. The CDR3 loop is CATSRTKSGQPQHF. DNA for the CDR3: TGTGCCACCAGCAGAACAAAGTCAGGCCAGCCCCAGCATTTT.

This clone was recorded only once. This chain uses TRBV5-4 with TRBJ2-5; 10 bases are shared with TRBD2. This CDR3 has 16 residues. The germline CDR1 and CDR2 sequences are SGHNT and YYREEE (reference sequence). Trimming removed 1 base from V and 5 bases from J; junction bases left unmatched: 8. The CDR3 DNA reads TGTGCCAGCAGCTTGCGAGCGGGAGGGGGAGGGGAGACCCAGTACTTC. Residues: CASSLRAGGGGETQYF. Full variable domain (missing parts from reference TRBV5-4 and TRBJ2-5): ETGVTQSPTHLIKTRGQQVTLRCSSQSGHNTVSWYQQALGQGPQFIFQYYREEENGRGNFPPRFSGLQFPNYSSELNVNALELDDSALYLCASSLRAGGGGETQYFGPGTRLLVL.